The 31 T cell receptor beta chains reported below all come from one sample, sequenced in a study of cytomegalovirus exposure and HLA in healthy donors. PCR involved 60 Vbeta and 13 Jbeta primers. Only in-frame clones appear in the TCRdb table, and some are missing; sequencing was by immunoSEQ multiplex PCR. This table holds approximately 150,000 clones, around 80% found once. Sequenced material: PBMCs. The source of these receptors is a woman between 40 and 50 years old in good health and CMV-seronegative.

In this sample, this clone turned up a few times. The genes are TRBV7-3 and TRBJ1-1; D unresolved. Trimming shortened V by 2 bases and J by 1 base, and 5 bases separated the two germline ends. The V gene's germline CDR1 is SGHTA and CDR2 FQGTGA. This CDR3 is 13 amino acids long. CDR3 sequence reads: CASSLERNTEAFF. In nucleotides, the CDR3 is TGTGCCAGCAGCTTAGAGAGGAACACTGAAGCTTTCTTT.

This chain connects TRBV6-5 to TRBJ2-5; D unresolved. The CDR3 spans 16 residues. Trimming took off 2 bases at V and 5 bases at J, with 18 bases between the two ends. CDR1 and CDR2 from the germline V gene are MNHEY and SVGAGI. CDR3 sequence (DNA): TGTGCCAGCAGTTACCCCTTGGGCTGGGCAAGGGAGACCCAGTACTTC. Translation gives CASSYPLGWARETQYF.

Turning to this clone: An end of the junction does not agree with germline; a read error may underlie this. Other DNA sequences in this sample translate to the same CDR3. This chain connects TRBV7-9 to TRBJ1-2; the D is unclear. The CDR3 length is 12 residues. The germline CDR1 and CDR2 sequences are SEHNR and FQNEAQ (reference sequence). The DNA for the CDR3 is TGCGCCAGCAGCGTACAAGACTATGGCTACACCTTC. Its translation is CASSVQDYGYTF.

This clone was detected a few times. V and J are TRBV18 and TRBJ2-7; TRBD2 is a possible D gene (6 bases). The CDR3 runs 13 residues. Trimming stripped 5 bases from V and 3 bases from J, with 11 bases between. Looked up from germline, CDR1 is KGHSH and CDR2 is LQKENI. CDR3 DNA: TGTGCCAGCTCAGCGGGACCCCTCTACGAGCAGTACTTC. Translated: CASSAGPLYEQYF.

The chain is built from TRBV27 and TRBJ1-6, with D possibly matching TRBD1 (5 bases). There are 14 residues in the CDR3. Germline values: CDR1 MNHEY, CDR2 SMNVEV (reference sequence). Trimming shortened V by 2 bases and J by 11 bases, and 13 bases separated the two germline ends. The DNA for the CDR3 is TGTGCCAGCAGTTTAGTGCAGGGCTATGCACCCCTCCACTTT. Residues: CASSLVQGYAPLHF.

V is TRBV2 and J is TRBJ2-7, with 8 positions matching TRBD1. The CDR3 extends over 14 amino acids. V shed 4 bases and J 4 bases; nucleotides not matched to a gene: 6. Germline V gene data show CDR1 as SNHLY and CDR2 as FYNNEI. This CDR3 reads CASSARQGAYEQYF. The CDR3 DNA sequence: TGTGCCAGCAGTGCTCGGCAGGGGGCATACGAGCAGTACTTC.

V is TRBV19 and J is TRBJ2-1; D perhaps matches TRBD1 (6 bases). Germline V gene lookup returns CDR1 LNHDA and CDR2 SQIVND (reference sequence). With 5 bases removed from V and 4 bases from J, the gap between germline ends came to 15 bases. The CDR3 consists of 15 residues. CDR3 DNA: TGTGCCAGTAGTTTGGTCTCAGGGGATTACAATGAGCAGTTCTTC. Residues: CASSLVSGDYNEQFF.

This rearrangement joins TRBV13 to TRBJ2-5; TRBD1 agrees at 9 bases. Germline loops: CDR1 PRHDT, CDR2 FYEKMQ (reference sequence). The CDR3 has 15 residues. Germline trimming cut 5 bases from V and 2 bases from J; bases unmatched to any gene: 6. The CDR3 loop reads CASSDRGDGQETQYF. CDR3 sequence (DNA): TGTGCCAGCAGCGACAGGGGGGACGGTCAAGAGACCCAGTACTTC. The whole variable domain, filled in from reference TRBV13 and TRBJ2-5, reads AAGVIQSPRHLIKEKRETATLKCYPIPRHDTVYWYQQGPGQDPQFLISFYEKMQSDKGSIPDRFSAQQFSDYHSELNMSSLELGDSALYFCASSDRGDGQETQYFGPGTRLLVL.

The count of this clone is one. The chain is built from TRBV6-6 and TRBJ1-2; no firm D call. The CDR3 is made up of 14 amino acids. Germline assignment: CDR1 MNHNY and CDR2 SVGAGI (reference sequence). The V gene lost 6 bases and the J gene lost 4 bases, with 15 bases spanning the gap. In DNA form, the CDR3 reads TGTGCCAGCAGGGGTGCGGGAGAGGGCTATGGCTACACCTTC. This encodes CASRGAGEGYGYTF.

V gene TRBV28 combines with J gene TRBJ2-7; 8 positions agree with TRBD1. The CDR3 runs 15 residues. The germline V gene encodes CDR1 MDHEN and CDR2 SYDVKM. J was trimmed by 2 bases and V by 7 bases; bases with no gene match: 10. CDR3 residues: CASIKPGTGTYEQYF. In DNA form, the CDR3 reads TGTGCCAGCATTAAACCCGGGACAGGTACCTACGAGCAGTACTTC.

The chain has TRBV27 and TRBJ2-5; possible D gene TRBD2, 5 bases. Germline loops: CDR1 MNHEY, CDR2 SMNVEV (reference sequence). The V gene lost 5 bases and the J gene lost 8 bases, with 18 bases spanning the gap. This CDR3 has 14 residues. This CDR3 reads CASSPRAKWGTQYF. For the CDR3, the DNA is TGTGCCAGCAGTCCGCGGGCGAAATGGGGAACCCAGTACTTC.

The gene calls are TRBV6-6 and TRBJ1-4, with TRBD1 identical over 7 bases. Germline CDR1 and CDR2: MNHNY and SVGAGI (reference sequence). This CDR3 is 14 amino acids long. V shed 3 bases and J 8 bases; nucleotides not matched to a gene: 6. The chain's CDR3 is CASSYQGGWEKLFF. The CDR3 bases are TGTGCCAGCAGTTATCAGGGGGGTTGGGAAAAACTGTTTTTT.

Only one count was recorded for this clone. This chain links TRBV2 with TRBJ2-3, with 7 bases that match TRBD2. V was pared by 7 bases and J by 2 bases, with 9 bases of the junction left unmatched. Looked up from germline, CDR1 is SNHLY and CDR2 is FYNNEI. The CDR3 has 15 residues. Here the CDR3 DNA reads TGTGCCAGCATCAAGTCTGGGAGGGCCACAGATACGCAGTATTTT. Its translation is CASIKSGRATDTQYF.

The rearrangement uses TRBV11-2 and TRBJ2-3; 10 bases line up with TRBD2. After removal of 5 bases from V and 7 bases from J, the junction contained 9 bases not matched to a gene. CDR3 length equals 15 residues. Germline CDR1 reads SGHAT; CDR2 reads FQNNGV. The CDR3 loop reads CASSPPPGLAHTQYF. The CDR3, as DNA: TGTGCCAGCAGCCCCCCCCCGGGACTAGCGCATACGCAGTATTTT. Variable domain in full (rest from reference TRBV11-2 and TRBJ2-3): EAGVAQSPRYKIIEKRQSVAFWCNPISGHATLYWYQQILGQGPKLLIQFQNNGVVDDSQLPKDRFSAERLKGVDSTLKIQPAKLEDSAVYLCASSPPPGLAHTQYFGPGTRLTVL.

The rearrangement links TRBV10-3 to TRBJ2-2; D may be TRBD1 (6 bases). V lost 8 bases and J lost 0, with 13 bases in between. The V gene's germline CDR1 is ENHRY and CDR2 SYGVKD. This CDR3 region has 15 residues. The CDR3 coding sequence is TGTGCCATCGGCCCCGGGACACCGAACACCGGGGAGCTGTTTTTT. Translated, it gives CAIGPGTPNTGELFF.

This sequence joins TRBV6-4 and TRBJ2-7; 8 bases are shared with TRBD2. J lost 0 bases, V lost 5 bases, and 6 bases had no gene match. The CDR3 runs 15 residues. The V gene's germline CDR1 is MRHNA and CDR2 SNTAGT. The CDR3 sequence: CASSIGSGASYEQYF. In DNA form, the CDR3 reads TGTGCCAGCAGTATCGGTAGCGGGGCCTCCTACGAGCAGTACTTC.

This clone was seen once. The chain has TRBV10-3 and TRBJ1-2; weak D call: TRBD1 (6 bases). With 1 base removed from V and 8 bases from J, the gap between germline ends came to 23 bases. The length of the CDR3 is 17 residues. Germline V CDR1 and CDR2: ENHRY, SYGVKD. In nucleotides, the CDR3 is TGTGCCATCAGTGAGTGGGGGCCAATCCCCGCGGGGGTAGGCTACACCTTC. Amino acids: CAISEWGPIPAGVGYTF.

The chain employs TRBV7-2 and TRBJ2-5; 8 nucleotides match TRBD1. The CDR3 runs 15 residues. CDR1 and CDR2 (germline): SGHTA, FQGNSA. V lost 5 bases and J lost 2; bases outside the gene matches: 7. CDR3 DNA: TGTGCCAGCAGCCCAGGGGGCGCTAGGCAAGAGACCCAGTACTTC. Its protein is CASSPGGARQETQYF.

The chain couples TRBV9 to TRBJ1-2, with TRBD1 as a possible D gene (5 bases). Trimming removed 0 bases at V and 8 bases at J, with 11 bases between. Per the germline V gene, CDR1 is SGDLS and CDR2 is YYNGEE. The CDR3 totals 13 residues. CDR3 amino acids: CASSVDRRGGYTF. CDR3 coding DNA: TGTGCCAGCAGCGTAGATCGGAGGGGAGGCTACACCTTC.

The chain carries TRBV7-9 and TRBJ2-3, with D perhaps TRBD2 (5 bases). Germline assignment: CDR1 SEHNR and CDR2 FQNEAQ (reference sequence). There are 16 residues in the CDR3. Trimming left V 3 bases short and J 2 bases short, with 15 bases between. The CDR3 region is CASSFPGDSITDTQYF. In nucleotides, the CDR3 is TGTGCCAGCAGCTTCCCCGGGGATTCCATCACAGATACGCAGTATTTT.

The gene calls are TRBV11-2 and TRBJ2-3, with 10 bases fitting TRBD2. The CDR3 runs 16 residues. V lost 4 bases to trimming and J lost 3 bases; unmatched junction nucleotides: 7. The germline CDR1 and CDR2 sequences are SGHAT and FQNNGV. In nucleotides, the CDR3 is TGTGCCAGCAGCTCAGGCCAAGCGGGGGGGACAGATACGCAGTATTTT. It encodes CASSSGQAGGTDTQYF. Complete variable domain (other parts from reference TRBV11-2 and TRBJ2-3): EAGVAQSPRYKIIEKRQSVAFWCNPISGHATLYWYQQILGQGPKLLIQFQNNGVVDDSQLPKDRFSAERLKGVDSTLKIQPAKLEDSAVYLCASSSGQAGGTDTQYFGPGTRLTVL.

The J gene is TRBJ2-7, the V gene TRBV29-1; D uncertain. Germline lookup yields CDR1 SQVTM and CDR2 ANQGSEA. The CDR3 is 14 residues long. Trimming took off 3 bases at V and 2 bases at J, with 14 bases between the two ends. CDR3 coding DNA: TGCAGCGTTGATAGTCAGGCGATCCCCTACGAGCAGTACTTC. Its protein product is CSVDSQAIPYEQYF.

The CDR3 protein is CASSSGTGSYNEQFF. Here the CDR3 DNA reads TGCGCCAGCAGCTCCGGGACAGGCTCCTACAATGAGCAGTTCTTC. The rearrangement joins TRBV5-1 to TRBJ2-1; 8 positions match TRBD1. CDR3 size: 15 residues. Germline CDR1 and CDR2: SGHRS and YFSETQ. Trimming cost V 3 bases and J 0 bases; bases outside gene matches: 2.

The rearrangement joins TRBV4-1 to TRBJ2-5; D is possibly TRBD2 (6 bases). This CDR3 is 15 amino acids long. Germline-derived CDR1 and CDR2 are MGHRA and YSYEKL. Trimming left V 3 bases short and J 3 bases short, with 14 bases between. Here the CDR3 DNA reads TGCGCCAGCAGCCATGCCGGGAGACCGAAAGAGACCCAGTACTTC. It yields the protein CASSHAGRPKETQYF.

V is TRBV6-5 and J is TRBJ2-5; 14 nucleotides agree with TRBD2. J gave up 7 bases and V 2 bases, and 6 bases lay outside the gene matches. The CDR3 runs to 16 residues. Germline V lookup: CDR1 MNHEY, CDR2 SVGAGI. The CDR3 nucleotides read TGTGCCAGCAGTTACACGGGACTAGCGGGGGAGGGGACCCAGTACTTC. It is translated as CASSYTGLAGEGTQYF.

V and J are TRBV6-1 and TRBJ2-7; a weak D match, TRBD2 (5 bases). Trimming took 7 bases from V and 3 from J, leaving 10 bases between them. In germline, CDR1 is MNHNS, CDR2 SASEGT. CDR3 length equals 12 residues. The DNA of the CDR3 is TGTGCCAGCACCACCGGGAACTACGAGCAGTACTTC. As protein: CASTTGNYEQYF.

This clone was seen only a few times. The V gene is TRBV4-1, the J gene TRBJ2-7; perhaps TRBD1 as D (5 bases). The CDR3 has 17 amino acids. V was cut by 1 base and J by 2 bases, with 18 bases left in between. The germline gives CDR1 MGHRA, CDR2 YSYEKL. The CDR3 bases are TGCGCCAGCAGCCAAGTAGTTACAGGCGAAATTGCCTACGAGCAGTACTTC. This codes for CASSQVVTGEIAYEQYF.

This clone was detected a few times. The chain recombines TRBV30 with TRBJ1-2; no firm D call. With 2 bases removed from V and 10 bases from J, the gap between germline ends came to 17 bases. In germline, CDR1 is GTSNPN, CDR2 SVGIG (reference sequence). The CDR3 runs 13 residues. The CDR3 nucleotides are TGTGCCTGGAGTCCCGGGAGGAATGGGGTCTACACCTTC. It specifies CAWSPGRNGVYTF.

The J gene is TRBJ1-5, the V gene TRBV19; 8 bases are shared with TRBD1. Germline CDR1 is LNHDA and CDR2 is SQIVND (reference sequence). The CDR3 has 13 amino acids. The junction had 4 bases not matched to a gene; V was cut back by 7 bases and J by 5 bases. The CDR3 here is CASTGTGYQPQHF. The CDR3 DNA reads TGTGCCAGTACCGGGACAGGCTATCAGCCCCAGCATTTT.

The chain uses TRBV7-3 and TRBJ1-3; D gene uncertain. This CDR3 is built from 22 residues. V lost 2 bases, J lost 0 bases, and 29 bases lay in between. CDR1 is SGHTA and CDR2 is FQGTGA in the germline V gene. The CDR3 sequence: CASSLAVRSGRAVIFSGNTIYF. The CDR3 DNA follows: TGTGCCAGCAGCTTAGCAGTCCGGTCCGGGCGGGCCGTTATCTTCTCTGGAAACACCATATATTTT.

This clone was detected only once. The V call is TRBV6-6, the J call TRBJ2-7, with D hard to call. The CDR3 runs 13 residues. V was clipped by 4 bases and J by 6 bases, with 13 bases between them. The germline CDR1 and CDR2 sequences are MNHNY and SVGAGI (reference sequence). The CDR3 loop reads CASSSGSVGEQYF. CDR3 coding DNA: TGTGCCAGCAGTTCCGGGTCGGTTGGCGAGCAGTACTTC.